This entry describes one T cell receptor (beta chain). The data were taken from a study of blood T cell repertoires in COVID-19. Whole-study context: Spain, Italy and the United States supplied samples that represented acute and convalescent COVID-19. In each case, the material was cDNA or gDNA derived from T cells, B-cell-depleted T cells, or PBMCs.

Original data processing: How many nucleated cells were present was estimated from reference gene primer amplification. Generated by immunoSEQ multiplex PCR, the TCRdb table keeps only in-frame clones and is missing some. That table is the source of V, J and clone size, and D and trimming were worked out from the DNA. This repertoire shows hundreds of thousands of clones, about nine tenths found once; its top ten account for over 1.5%. J was trimmed by 0 bases and V by 5 bases; bases with no gene match: 1. The CDR3 sequence is 14 residues long. Per the germline V gene, CDR1 is LGHNA and CDR2 is YNFKEQ.

The V and J genes are TRBV4-2 and TRBJ2-3; TRBD2 matches 8 bases. Sequencing input: PBMCs or T cells enriched from blood (not recorded which). The TCR was taken from a man in his forties who had recovered from COVID-19. The chain's CDR3 is CASSASGSTDTQYF. DNA for the CDR3: TGTGCCAGCAGCGCTAGCGGGAGCACAGATACGCAGTATTTT.